The 9 T cell receptor beta chains presented below share a single source sample, sequenced in a study of Ad26.COV2.S vaccination and SARS-CoV-2 variants. Treatment of the sample: some 19 received Ad26.COV2.S at low or high dose, single or two shots; about 5 received placebo; per-sample allocation not given. The study sampled participants on day 63 after the first vaccine or placebo injection. Only in-frame clones appear in the TCRdb table, and some are missing; sequencing was by immunoSEQ multiplex PCR. Of 400,000 or so clones in the sample, roughly nine tenths were seen once. The sequences come from peripheral blood, collected in a trial of Ad26.COV2.S vaccine versus placebo. The receptors were gathered from a person aged 18-65 years who received the Ad26.COV2.S COVID-19 vaccine or a placebo.

The chain joins TRBV29-1 to TRBJ2-1, with D uncertain. CDR3 size: 14 residues. Deletions cut 2 bases from V and 2 bases from J, with 10 bases between. CDR1 is SQVTM, CDR2 ANQGSEA, per germline. The DNA of the CDR3 is TGCAGCGTTGAACCGGGCTCTACCTACAATGAGCAGTTCTTC. Translated, it gives CSVEPGSTYNEQFF.

The chain is built from TRBV5-5 and TRBJ2-7; maybe TRBD1 (7 bases). Trimming pared 2 bases from V and 1 base from J, leaving 10 bases between. Looked up from germline, CDR1 is SGHKS and CDR2 is YYEKEE (reference sequence). The CDR3 contains 14 residues. CDR3 sequence reads: CASSLQGRSYEQYF. The CDR3 nucleotides read TGTGCCAGCAGCTTACAGGGGAGGTCCTACGAGCAGTACTTC.

J is TRBJ1-6 and V is TRBV1. TRBV1 is a pseudogene. This CDR3 has 13 residues. The CDR3 region has the DNA TGCACCAGCAGCCAAGTTAAAGATTCACCCCTCCACTTT. It translates to CTSSQVKDSPLHF.

The rearrangement uses TRBV5-1 and TRBJ1-1; the D gene is possibly TRBD1 (5 bases). The CDR3 is made up of 15 amino acids. V was cut by 7 bases and J by 0 bases, with 16 bases left in between. In germline, CDR1 is SGHRS, CDR2 YFSETQ. The CDR3 region is CASGDAGFMNTEAFF. The CDR3 coding sequence is TGCGCCAGCGGAGACGCAGGGTTCATGAACACTGAAGCTTTCTTT.

V gene TRBV13 combines with J gene TRBJ2-3; TRBD2 is a possible D gene (6 bases). In germline, CDR1 is PRHDT, CDR2 FYEKMQ (reference sequence). CDR3 length: 13 residues. The germline V and J ends were trimmed by 5 bases and 9 bases, with 15 bases remaining between them. CDR3 in DNA: TGTGCCAGCAGCGACCGGGGGAGGAGGACGCAGTATTTT. It yields the protein CASSDRGRRTQYF.

This chain uses TRBV11-2 with TRBJ1-3; possibly TRBD1 for D (5 bases). CDR3 length: 17 amino acids. From germline, CDR1 is SGHAT and CDR2 FQNNGV. Trimming stripped 0 bases from V and 3 bases from J, with 15 bases between. The CDR3 loop is CASSLDLLRTFGNTIYF. The CDR3 DNA sequence: TGTGCCAGCAGCTTAGACTTGCTACGGACATTTGGAAACACCATATATTTT.

This clone occurred a few times. This chain links TRBV20-1 with TRBJ1-2; 8 bases align to TRBD1. Germline CDR1 DFQATT, CDR2 SNEGSKA (reference sequence). The CDR3 is 14 residues long. Trimming removed 3 bases from V and 2 bases from J; junction bases left unmatched: 5. CDR3 nucleotide sequence: TGCAGTGCTAGTACAGGGGGTCGAAACTATGGCTACACCTTC. This encodes CSASTGGRNYGYTF.

The count of this clone is one. The chain combines TRBV5-8 with TRBJ1-6; D uncertain. CDR1 and CDR2 (germline): SGHTS, YDEGEE. The CDR3 extends over 13 amino acids. Trimming removed 4 bases at V and 16 bases at J, with 18 bases between. The CDR3 protein is CASSPDRERPLHF. CDR3 bases: TGTGCCAGCAGCCCGGACCGGGAGAGGCCTCTCCACTTT.

V is TRBV10-1 and J is TRBJ2-1; D possibly corresponds to TRBD2 (5 bases). The CDR3 runs 10 residues. Germline lookup yields CDR1 WNHNN and CDR2 SYGVQD (reference sequence). With 3 bases removed from V and 16 bases from J, the gap between germline ends came to 10 bases. CDR3 nucleotide sequence: TGCGCCAGCAGTGATGACCGGGGTTTCTTC. Translation gives CASSDDRGFF.